One and the same sample provided the 8 T cell receptor beta chains below, sequenced in a study of T cells in Graves' hyperthyroidism and ophthalmopathy (dated by TCRdb to about 2019). The method behind the library was multiplex PCR. The sequencer was an Illumina HiSeq 2000. The TCR beta CDR3 regions were amplified from RNA transcripts. The TCR CDR3 was subjected to a first round of RT-PCR using the HTBI primer set and the Qiagen OneStep RT-PCR kit. TCRdb reran the public reads through fastp at Q25 and MiXCR, keeping productive beta chains. Rows merge per CDR3 protein into single entries with the most common DNA and genes. In this sample the table shows hundreds of thousands of distinct CDR3 sequences, 15% of which occur a single time. The top ten clones comprise approximately 30% of the sample. The sequenced sample consisted of blood. The receptors were sampled from a woman younger than 45 with Graves' hyperthyroidism.

This clonotype has a count of ten or more. The CDR3 reads CASSATGLAKNIQYF. Here the CDR3 DNA reads TGTGCCAGCAGTGCGACAGGCTTAGCCAAAAACATTCAGTACTTC. The chain couples TRBV28 to TRBJ2-4; a possible D gene is TRBD1 (6 bases). The CDR3 extends over 15 amino acids. The V end lost 5 bases, the J end lost 0 bases, and 11 bases lay between the germline ends. The germline CDR1 and CDR2 sequences are MDHEN and SYDVKM.

This chain links TRBV20-1 with TRBJ1-1, with a weak D call TRBD1 (6 bases). The germline V and J ends were trimmed by 5 bases and 4 bases, with 14 bases remaining between them. Per the germline V gene, CDR1 is DFQATT and CDR2 is SNEGSKA (reference sequence). The CDR3 extends over 13 amino acids. DNA for the CDR3: TGCAGTGCTCCCTCTAGGGGGATCACTGAAGCTTTCTTT. Residues: CSAPSRGITEAFF.

This clonotype was seen at least ten times. The chain couples TRBV7-2 to TRBJ2-1; 9 bases agree with TRBD1. Germline CDR1 reads SGHTA; CDR2 reads FQGNSA. The CDR3 extends over 15 amino acids. The V gene end was trimmed by 5 bases and the J gene end by 6 bases; junction bases not matched to a gene: 8. In DNA, the CDR3 is TGTGCCAGCAGCGTAGAGGGACAGGGTCGCAATGAGCAGTTCTTC. It translates to CASSVEGQGRNEQFF.

The rearrangement joins TRBV14 to TRBJ1-1; weak D call: TRBD1 (5 bases). Trimming stripped 1 base from V and 4 bases from J, with 10 bases between. The germline V gene has CDR1 SGHDN and CDR2 FVKESK. The CDR3 has 14 residues. The CDR3 DNA reads as TGTGCCAGCAGCCAAGTAGGGACGGCCACTGAAGCTTTCTTT. Translated: CASSQVGTATEAFF.

V usage is TRBV29-1 and J usage is TRBJ1-2, with D tentatively TRBD1 (5 bases). Germline-derived CDR1 and CDR2 are SQVTM and ANQGSEA. The CDR3 consists of 12 residues. The germline V and J ends were trimmed by 4 bases and 8 bases, with 14 bases remaining between them. The CDR3 nucleotides are TGCAGCGTTGTTTCGGACATCGCGGGCTACACCTTC. It yields the protein CSVVSDIAGYTF. Drawing the rest from reference TRBV29-1 and TRBJ1-2, the complete variable domain is SAVISQKPSRDICQRGTSLTIQCQVDSQVTMMFWYRQQPGQSLTLIATANQGSEATYESGFVIDKFPISRPNLTFSTLTVSNMSPEDSSIYLCSVVSDIAGYTFGSGTRLTVV.

This clonotype was recorded a few times. This chain uses TRBV7-2 with TRBJ2-2; D is possibly TRBD2 (6 bases). Trimming stripped 6 bases from V and 6 bases from J, with 14 bases between. Germline V lookup: CDR1 SGHTA, CDR2 FQGNSA. CDR3 length: 14 amino acids. The DNA for the CDR3 is TGTGCCAGCAGAGGGCGGGGTGGTTCCGGGGAGCTGTTTTTT. Amino acid sequence: CASRGRGGSGELFF.

This clonotype was seen a few times. This chain connects TRBV28 to TRBJ2-7; possibly TRBD2 for D (5 bases). The CDR3 consists of 14 residues. The germline gives CDR1 MDHEN, CDR2 SYDVKM. V gave up 3 bases and J gave up 1 base, with 10 bases separating them. CDR3 protein: CASSLEVQSYEQYF. CDR3 sequence (DNA): TGTGCCAGCAGTTTGGAGGTCCAATCCTACGAGCAGTACTTC. Complete variable domain (other parts from reference TRBV28 and TRBJ2-7): DVKVTQSSRYLVKRTGEKVFLECVQDMDHENMFWYRQDPGLGLRLIYFSYDVKMKEKGDIPEGYSVSREKKERFSLILESASTNQTSMYLCASSLEVQSYEQYFGPGTRLTVT.

This clonotype occurred a few times. The J gene is TRBJ2-7, the V gene TRBV5-8, with D unresolved. Germline V gene data show CDR1 as SGHTS and CDR2 as YDEGEE. Trimming took 6 bases from V and 5 from J, leaving 12 bases between them. The CDR3 runs 12 residues. CDR3 in DNA: TGTGCCAGCACCTCTGAAGGGAACGAGCAGTACTTC. This translates into CASTSEGNEQYF.